Given below is one TCR beta chain in context. It has no known antigen specificity. No much larger clone exists at a distance of one base, and base qualities are not known. The sample comes from a study of T cell responses to AZD1222 COVID-19 vaccine (dated by TCRdb to the early 2020s). With regard to the full study: TCR sequencing covered fewer than 250 trial participants: 207 given two doses of AZD1222 and about 26 given two doses of MenACWY control vaccine. Trial participants were enrolled into age subgroups of 18-55, 56-69 and 70-plus years, which contained around 150, 28 and 57 TCR-sequenced participants, respectively. The research as a whole found: Epitopes outside the regions mutated in the B.1.351 and B.1.1.7 variants were reportedly recognized by nearly half of the unique spike-specific TCRs. After two AZD1222 doses, spike-specific TCR breadth and depth were significantly higher than at day 0 and than in MenACWY recipients. The 56-69-year group was small, and its depth increase did not reach significance, likely because of low power. Because no day 14 peak-response samples were available, repertoires were characterized only after the peak T cell response. The vaccine-associated CD4 TCRs covered the entire spike protein, and the dominant responses fell in regions 160-218 and 743-854. Only six AZD1222 recipients were SARS-CoV-2 seropositive at baseline, limiting conclusions about previously exposed vaccinees. Most participants were white British and females outnumbered males, and the authors suggested that clonal diversity may have been underestimated.

According to the study, the label for this sample's time point signals: about 28 days (+/-7) after the second vaccine dose. AZD1222 recipients given second doses at about 4 weeks or at about 12 weeks were pooled, since spike-specific TCR depth and breadth were not found to differ between the two schedules. The vaccinee samples were drawn from two UK trials, COV001 and COV002, one of which was a single-blind randomized controlled phase 2/3 trial testing AZD1222 (ChAdOx1 nCoV-19) in healthy adults. For TCRbeta chain sequencing, PBMC samples were collected from trial participants at day 0 and at day 28 after the second dose. The CDR3 regions of human TCRbeta chains were analyzed by immunosequencing. The source study handled its data this way. TCRs in the repertoires were matched against a reference library of SARS-CoV-2-specific TCRs that had been generated with the MIRA antigen-specificity platform. Breadth was defined as the fraction of unique TCRs that were SARS-CoV-2-associated. Depth was defined as the fraction of total T cells that were SARS-CoV-2-associated. Using the MIRA data, each spike-specific TCR was assigned both to the spike region to which the TCR was reactive and to a CD4 or CD8 class. Log10-transformed breadth and depth values were compared by one-way ANOVA with Sidak's multiple comparisons tests. TCRdb took over this immuneACCESS table, retaining in-frame rearrangements with V and J assigned. Such tables are incomplete; in checked studies, under half of the missing clones stem from an unresolved V gene, and the remainder is unexplained. V, J and clone size are taken as reported in that table, and D and trimming were inferred from the DNA itself. The sample yields 120,000 or so clones; approximately 90% were counted once. The ten largest make up about 15% of the sample.

The CDR3 covers 15 residues, taking in both the cysteine and the phenylalanine. Kept here is only the CDR3 DNA, which spans 45 bases and is read in frame from base 1. V is pared back by 4 bases and J by 5 bases, with 19 bases lying between the germline termini. CDR1 SGHRS and CDR2 YFSETQ are derived from the germline V gene. Sample: peripheral blood, taken 28 days after the second AZD1222 dose. The chain is assembled from TRBV5-1 and TRBJ2-7; tentative D gene TRBD2, with 5 bases matching. The sequence was collected from an adult who received the AZD1222 COVID-19 vaccine. The CDR3 loop reads CASSRGSHPLDEQYF. The DNA sequence is TGCGCCAGCAGCCGGGGATCCCACCCCTTGGACGAGCAGTACTTC.